This section outlines one TCR beta chain sequence together with its context. The junction and the germline gene differ at one end; a read error may be behind it. This sample was taken from a study of blood T cell repertoires in COVID-19. The CDR3 extends over 16 amino acids. Germline V lookup: CDR1 SGHVS, CDR2 FQNEAQ. Sequenced by immunoSEQ multiplex PCR; TCRdb stores in-frame clones only, minus some. The table includes approximately 68,000 clones, roughly 86% detected once. This chain uses TRBV7-8 with TRBJ1-6; D not certain. The sequencing input was peripheral blood. The sequence came from a woman aged 55-70 years with acute or convalescent COVID-19. CDR3: CASSLALRSYNSPLHF. DNA of the CDR3: TGTGCCAGCAGTTTAGCACTCCGCTCCTATAATTCACCCCTCCACTTT.